The 20 T cell receptor beta chains below come from one sample, sequenced in a study of T cell responses to AZD1222 COVID-19 vaccine. Libraries were prepared by immunoSEQ multiplex PCR; TCRdb keeps only in-frame clonotypes and omits some of them. Among some 120,000 clones listed, approximately 90% were seen once. The material sequenced was peripheral blood, taken on day 0 of MenACWY control vaccination. These receptors were collected from an adult in good health.

V is TRBV30 and J is TRBJ2-1; 11 positions agree with TRBD2. The V segment lost 5 bases and the J segment 4 bases; nucleotides outside the gene matches: 4. CDR1 and CDR2 (germline): GTSNPN, SVGIG (reference sequence). The CDR3 consists of 14 residues. The CDR3 region has the DNA TGTGCCTGGCGGGGACTAGCGGTGTACAATGAGCAGTTCTTC. Translated, it gives CAWRGLAVYNEQFF.

The V gene is TRBV3-1 (or the pseudogene TRBV3-2), the J gene TRBJ1-3, with D perhaps matching TRBD1 (6 bases). This CDR3 spans 14 amino acids. Trimming shortened V by 3 bases and J by 4 bases, and 10 bases separated the two germline ends. CDR1 is LGHDT, CDR2 YNNKEL, per germline (reference sequence). The CDR3 DNA follows: TGTGCCAGCAGCCATACAACAGGGGGAAACACCATATATTTT. Protein: CASSHTTGGNTIYF.

This clone came up a few times. The CDR3 here is CASSYRALAFF. The CDR3 nucleotides read TGTGCCAGCAGCTACAGGGCTCTGGCTTTCTTT. The chain couples TRBV12-3 or TRBV12-4 to TRBJ1-1, with a possible D match to TRBD1 (6 bases). The V gene lost 6 bases and the J gene lost 11 bases, with 13 bases spanning the gap. The CDR3 spans 11 residues.

This chain links TRBV11-2 with TRBJ1-1, with D tentatively TRBD1 (5 bases). Between the trimmed V and J ends, which lost 0 bases and 5 bases, there was a span of 10 bases. This CDR3 is 14 amino acids long. In germline, CDR1 is SGHAT, CDR2 FQNNGV. CDR3 bases: TGTGCCAGCAGCTTAGATCTGGGGGGGACTGAAGCTTTCTTT. Protein: CASSLDLGGTEAFF.

V is TRBV12-3 or TRBV12-4 and J is TRBJ1-5, with no clear D. V gave up 3 bases and J gave up 4 bases, with 4 bases separating them. The CDR3 has 12 residues. CDR3 region: CASSFENQPQHF. CDR3 DNA: TGTGCCAGCAGTTTCGAGAATCAGCCCCAGCATTTT.

DNA of the CDR3: TGTGCCAGCAGCCAAGTAGGTGGCAGGGGCACTGAAGCTTTCTTT. It yields the protein CASSQVGGRGTEAFF. The rearrangement uses TRBV14 and TRBJ1-1; perhaps TRBD1 as D (6 bases). Trimming removed 1 base from V and 4 bases from J, with 13 bases in between. This CDR3 is built from 15 residues. In germline, CDR1 is SGHDN, CDR2 FVKESK.

V and J are TRBV27 and TRBJ1-1; no clear D. Looked up from germline, CDR1 is MNHEY and CDR2 is SMNVEV (reference sequence). Trimming stripped 3 bases from V and 0 bases from J, with 5 bases between. CDR3 length equals 13 residues. The CDR3 nucleotides read TGTGCCAGCAGTTTTCAGGTGAACACTGAAGCTTTCTTT. Amino acid sequence: CASSFQVNTEAFF.

The chain has TRBV28 and TRBJ2-1, with 12 nucleotides matching TRBD2. This CDR3 spans 15 amino acids. Germline V gives CDR1 MDHEN, CDR2 SYDVKM. Losses at the gene ends were 8 bases for V and 7 bases for J; bases not matched to a gene: 9. CDR3 in amino acids: CASAFGTSGSNEQFF. CDR3 DNA: TGTGCCAGCGCCTTCGGGACTAGCGGGTCTAATGAGCAGTTCTTC.

This chain joins TRBV28 and TRBJ2-7, with 10 bases aligning to TRBD1. The CDR3 consists of 14 residues. CDR1 and CDR2 (germline): MDHEN, SYDVKM. The V segment lost 7 bases and the J segment 2 bases; nucleotides outside the gene matches: 5. In DNA, the CDR3 is TGTGCCAGCACTTGGGGGACAGGGGCCTACGAGCAGTACTTC. As protein: CASTWGTGAYEQYF.

The V gene is TRBV7-6, the J gene TRBJ2-1; 9 bases agree with TRBD2. CDR1 is SGHVS and CDR2 is FNYEAQ in the germline V gene. This CDR3 is 16 amino acids long. V lost 7 bases to trimming and J lost 3 bases; unmatched junction nucleotides: 10. The CDR3 spells CASTLTASGIYNEQFF. The CDR3, as DNA: TGTGCCAGCACCCTAACGGCTAGCGGGATCTACAATGAGCAGTTCTTC.

The chain employs TRBV6-5 and TRBJ1-5; D uncertain. This CDR3 is built from 14 residues. Trimming stripped 2 bases from V and 6 bases from J, with 11 bases between. Germline CDR1 MNHEY, CDR2 SVGAGI. This CDR3 reads CASSYPPIGQPQHF. In nucleotides, the CDR3 is TGTGCCAGCAGTTACCCCCCGATAGGTCAGCCCCAGCATTTT.

The rearrangement links TRBV6-5 to TRBJ1-2; D might be TRBD1 (6 bases). V lost 3 bases and J 6 bases, leaving 11 bases between the germline ends. Germline V gene sequence: CDR1 MNHEY, CDR2 SVGAGI. This CDR3 is built from 13 residues. The CDR3 bases are TGTGCCAGCAGTTATCTTAGGGGGGATGGCTACACCTTC. Its translation is CASSYLRGDGYTF.

In its sample, this clone was seen once. This chain uses TRBV2 with TRBJ2-1; D unclear. Trimming left V 2 bases short and J 8 bases short, with 1 base between. Per the germline V gene, CDR1 is SNHLY and CDR2 is FYNNEI. CDR3 length: 10 residues. CDR3 sequence: CASSEYEQFF. The CDR3 DNA sequence: TGTGCCAGCAGTGAATATGAGCAGTTCTTC.

This chain connects TRBV6-2 or TRBV6-3 to TRBJ1-1; no reliable D call. This CDR3 comprises 13 residues. V lost 7 bases, J lost 0 bases, and 9 bases lay in between. CDR1 is MNHEY and CDR2 is SVGEGT in the germline V gene. The DNA for the CDR3 is TGTGCCAGCACCCCGACAATGAACACTGAAGCTTTCTTT. It codes for CASTPTMNTEAFF.

V usage is TRBV11-3 and J usage is TRBJ1-1; 11 positions match TRBD1. This CDR3 is built from 14 residues. CDR1 is SGHNT, CDR2 YENEEA, per germline. The V gene end was trimmed by 5 bases and the J gene end by 5 bases; junction bases not matched to a gene: 4. CDR3 loop: CASSTDRGRTEAFF. The CDR3 DNA reads as TGTGCCAGCAGCACGGACAGGGGGCGGACTGAAGCTTTCTTT.

The gene calls are TRBV20-1 and TRBJ1-1, with D possibly being TRBD1 (6 bases). Trimming cost V 3 bases and J 7 bases, with 18 bases left between them. The germline V gene encodes CDR1 DFQATT and CDR2 SNEGSKA (reference sequence). CDR3 length: 14 amino acids. DNA for the CDR3: TGCAGTGCTAGTACAGGGAGAAATGCGTTTGAAGCTTTCTTT. Translated: CSASTGRNAFEAFF.

This clone came up once. This chain connects TRBV5-4 to TRBJ1-1; TRBD1 agrees at 7 bases. V shed 4 bases, J shed 10 bases, and the junction held 19 bases outside the gene matches. Germline V CDR1 and CDR2: SGHNT, YYREEE (reference sequence). This CDR3 comprises 16 residues. The CDR3 protein is CASSLGGTVGGEVAFF. CDR3 in DNA: TGTGCCAGCAGCCTTGGAGGGACAGTGGGGGGGGAAGTAGCTTTCTTT.

The chain links TRBV7-2 to TRBJ2-2; 11 bases are shared with TRBD2. The V segment lost 3 bases and the J segment 5 bases; nucleotides outside the gene matches: 5. Per the germline V gene, CDR1 is SGHTA and CDR2 is FQGNSA. The CDR3 loop spans 16 amino acids. Here the CDR3 DNA reads TGTGCCAGCAGCTTTTTCTCTAGCGGGAGGACCGGGGAGCTGTTTTTT. Translated, it gives CASSFFSSGRTGELFF.

The rearrangement joins TRBV6-5 to TRBJ1-1; 9 bases line up with TRBD1. From germline, CDR1 is MNHEY and CDR2 SVGAGI. The V and J ends lost 2 bases and 4 bases, in that order; junction bases with no gene match: 8. CDR3 size: 16 residues. The CDR3 DNA reads as TGTGCCAGCAGTTACGCCGGGACAGGGCGGGGCACTGAAGCTTTCTTT. Residues: CASSYAGTGRGTEAFF.

This chain uses TRBV2 with TRBJ2-7; unclear D gene. There are 11 residues in the CDR3. CDR1 SNHLY and CDR2 FYNNEI come from the germline V gene. The germline V and J ends were trimmed by 6 bases and 9 bases, with 12 bases remaining between them. This CDR3 reads CASRPLWGQYF. DNA for the CDR3: TGTGCCAGCAGGCCCCTCTGGGGGCAGTACTTC.